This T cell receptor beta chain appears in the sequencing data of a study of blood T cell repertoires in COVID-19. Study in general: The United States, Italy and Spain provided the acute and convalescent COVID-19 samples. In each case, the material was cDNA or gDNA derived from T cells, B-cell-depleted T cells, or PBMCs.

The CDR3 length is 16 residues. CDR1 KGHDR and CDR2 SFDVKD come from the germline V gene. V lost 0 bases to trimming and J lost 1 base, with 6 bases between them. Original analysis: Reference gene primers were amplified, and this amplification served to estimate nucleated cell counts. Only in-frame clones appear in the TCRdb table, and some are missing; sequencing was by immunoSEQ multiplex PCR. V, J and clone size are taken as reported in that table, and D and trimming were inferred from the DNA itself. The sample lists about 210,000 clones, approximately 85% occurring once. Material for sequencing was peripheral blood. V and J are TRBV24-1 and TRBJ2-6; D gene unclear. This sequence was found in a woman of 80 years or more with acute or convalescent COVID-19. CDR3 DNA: TGTGCCACCAGTGATTTGACGGGTTCTGGGGCCAACGTCCTGACTTTC. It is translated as CATSDLTGSGANVLTF.